This T cell receptor beta chain stems from a study of cytomegalovirus exposure and HLA in healthy donors. Overall study context: The study placed around 80% of its approximately 360 genotyped donors in the Caucasian-associated ancestry cluster.

Germline V gene data show CDR1 as SGHAT and CDR2 as FQDESV (reference sequence). Trimming took 2 bases from V and 0 from J, leaving 11 bases between them. CDR3 size: 16 residues. Donors likely had unrecorded immune exposures despite being nominally healthy when sampled. Points on this clone: The antigen remains unidentified.

Study conclusions and caveats: With later analysis, a missense DCLRE1C variant became linked to TCR beta V- and J-gene trimming. A later analysis reported that several of the most significant clusters appeared to be linked to common viral pathogens, among them Epstein-Barr virus.

Use of 60 Vbeta and 13 Jbeta primers characterized the PCR. TCRdb keeps only in-frame clones here, not all; method: immunoSEQ multiplex PCR. The table shows some 150,000 clones, with around 84% occurring only once. The sample was PBMCs. This TCR derives from a boy between 2 and 10 years old in good health and CMV-seronegative. The rearrangement uses TRBV11-1 and TRBJ2-4; a possible D gene is TRBD1 (6 bases). Written as DNA, the CDR3 is TGTGCCAGCAGCTTACCGCAGGGGTTAGCCAAAAACATTCAGTACTTC. It translates to CASSLPQGLAKNIQYF. The complete variable domain, with remaining parts taken from reference TRBV11-1 and TRBJ2-4, reads EAEVAQSPRYKITEKSQAVAFWCDPISGHATLYWYRQILGQGPELLVQFQDESVVDDSQLPKDRFSAERLKGVDSTLKIQPAELGDSAMYLCASSLPQGLAKNIQYFGAGTRLSVL.